These 28 T cell receptor beta chains came from one sample sequenced in a study of cytomegalovirus exposure and HLA in healthy donors. Assay: immunoSEQ multiplex PCR; the TCRdb copy retains only in-frame clones and omits some. The repertoire holds about 110,000 clones, with 88% as singletons. The sample consisted of PBMCs. These receptor sequences come from a woman in her late teens or twenties in good health and CMV-seropositive.

This rearrangement joins TRBV4-1 to TRBJ2-3; TRBD1 agrees at 7 bases. The CDR3 length is 16 residues. V shed 0 bases, J shed 6 bases, and the junction held 9 bases outside the gene matches. Germline V gene lookup returns CDR1 MGHRA and CDR2 YSYEKL. The CDR3, as DNA: TGCGCCAGCAGCCAAGATAGGGGACAGCTTTATGATACGCAGTATTTT. As protein: CASSQDRGQLYDTQYF.

V and J are TRBV7-8 and TRBJ2-3, with a possible D match to TRBD1 (9 bases). The ends were cut back, 1 base at V and 0 bases at J, with 20 bases in the middle. Germline CDR1 reads SGHVS; CDR2 reads FQNEAQ. The CDR3 runs to 19 residues. CDR3 sequence reads: CASSLVGQGWTSSTDTQYF. Written as DNA, the CDR3 is TGTGCCAGCAGCTTAGTGGGACAGGGATGGACTAGCAGCACAGATACGCAGTATTTT.

The V gene is TRBV7-9, the J gene TRBJ1-5, with 7 bases identical to TRBD1. The ends lost 5 bases at V and 0 bases at J; junction bases unmatched: 1. Germline-derived CDR1 and CDR2 are SEHNR and FQNEAQ (reference sequence). The length of the CDR3 is 14 residues. CDR3 sequence (DNA): TGTGCCAGCAGCCCAGGGGGTAGCAATCAGCCCCAGCATTTT. Translation gives CASSPGGSNQPQHF.

The CDR3 bases are TGTGCCAGCAGCGGCGGGGAGACATCAAGCAATCAGCCCCAGCATTTT. This codes for CASSGGETSSNQPQHF. The V gene is TRBV9, the J gene TRBJ1-5, with D unclear. In germline, CDR1 is SGDLS, CDR2 YYNGEE. V lost 3 bases, J lost 1 base, and 14 bases lay in between. The length of the CDR3 is 16 residues.

The chain couples TRBV11-1 to TRBJ2-5; 10 bases map to TRBD2. CDR1 is SGHAT and CDR2 is FQDESV in the germline V gene (reference sequence). There are 18 residues in the CDR3. V lost 1 base to trimming and J lost 0 bases; unmatched junction nucleotides: 8. The CDR3 DNA sequence: TGTGCCAGCAGCTTAGTGGTCCTAGCGGGGGACTACCAAGAGACCCAGTACTTC. Translating it yields CASSLVVLAGDYQETQYF.

This chain connects TRBV10-3 to TRBJ1-1, with TRBD1 matching 7 bases. CDR3 size: 13 residues. CDR1 is ENHRY and CDR2 is SYGVKD in the germline V gene. The J segment lost 5 bases and the V segment lost 6 bases, leaving 6 bases of the junction unmatched. The CDR3 sequence is CAISQAQGTEAFF. The CDR3 DNA reads as TGTGCCATCAGCCAAGCACAGGGGACTGAAGCTTTCTTT.

CDR3 protein: CASSPGHSNTIYF. CDR3 coding DNA: TGTGCCAGTAGCCCGGGACATTCCAACACCATATATTTT. The chain links TRBV7-8 to TRBJ1-3; TRBD1 is a possible D gene (6 bases). The V gene's germline CDR1 is SGHVS and CDR2 FQNEAQ. The germline V and J ends were trimmed by 9 bases and 7 bases, with 16 bases remaining between them. CDR3 size: 13 residues.

The rearrangement uses TRBV15 and TRBJ1-5, with 10 bases aligning to TRBD1. V lost 0 bases and J lost 3; bases outside the gene matches: 5. Per germline, CDR1 LNHNV and CDR2 YYDKDF (reference sequence). The CDR3 is made up of 17 amino acids. CDR3 protein: CATSREQTGGINQPQHF. DNA of the CDR3: TGTGCCACCAGCAGAGAGCAGACAGGGGGCATCAATCAGCCCCAGCATTTT.

The V and J genes are TRBV5-6 and TRBJ2-7, with D tentatively TRBD1 (6 bases). The CDR3 is 15 amino acids. V dropped 4 bases and J dropped 0 bases, with 14 bases sitting between them. Germline assignment: CDR1 SGHDT and CDR2 YYEEEE. CDR3 coding DNA: TGTGCCAGCAGCGCCCGACAGGAACCCTCCTACGAGCAGTACGTC. Protein: CASSARQEPSYEQYV.

The genes are TRBV5-4 and TRBJ2-7; tentatively, D is TRBD2 (7 bases). The ends were cut back, 3 bases at V and 5 bases at J, with 21 bases in the middle. CDR3 size: 16 residues. The germline V gene encodes CDR1 SGHNT and CDR2 YYREEE (reference sequence). The CDR3, as DNA: TGTGCCAGCAGCTATGACGTCGGCGGGGGCACCCACGAGCAGTACTTC. As protein: CASSYDVGGGTHEQYF.

J is TRBJ2-7 and V is TRBV9, with 8 bases fitting TRBD1. The CDR3 extends over 14 amino acids. Germline V gives CDR1 SGDLS, CDR2 YYNGEE. Trimming took 0 bases from V and 2 from J; bases not matched to a gene: 1. DNA for the CDR3: TGTGCCAGCAGCGTAGGGACAGGGCCCTACGAGCAGTACTTC. This codes for CASSVGTGPYEQYF. The whole variable domain, filled in from reference TRBV9 and TRBJ2-7, reads DSGVTQTPKHLITATGQRVTLRCSPRSGDLSVYWYQQSLDQGLQFLIQYYNGEERAKGNILERFSAQQFPDLHSELNLSSLELGDSALYFCASSVGTGPYEQYFGPGTRLTVT.

The V call is TRBV6-5, the J call TRBJ1-3; 7 bases match TRBD1. Trimming took 0 bases from V and 1 from J; bases not matched to a gene: 3. This CDR3 is 16 amino acids long. Germline assignment: CDR1 MNHEY and CDR2 SVGAGI. This CDR3 is CASSYSLTGSGNTIYF. As DNA, the CDR3 is TGTGCCAGCAGTTACTCATTGACAGGGTCTGGAAACACCATATATTTT.

The chain joins TRBV6-5 to TRBJ1-6; D is unresolved. This CDR3 is 13 amino acids long. CDR1 and CDR2 (germline): MNHEY, SVGAGI. V lost 0 bases, J lost 14 bases, and 11 bases lay in between. The CDR3 sequence is CASSYSSKESLHF. The CDR3 DNA is TGTGCCAGCAGTTACTCGAGTAAGGAGTCCCTCCACTTT.

The chain recombines TRBV7-6 with TRBJ2-1; TRBD1 matches at 11 bases. J gave up 7 bases and V 4 bases, and 6 bases lay outside the gene matches. The CDR3 is 15 residues long. CDR1 is SGHVS, CDR2 FNYEAQ, per germline. The CDR3 nucleotides read TGTGCCAGCAGCTCTTGGGGGGACAGGGGGAATGAGCAGTTCTTC. It encodes CASSSWGDRGNEQFF.

J is TRBJ1-2 and V is TRBV9; D is possibly TRBD1 (6 bases). V lost 0 bases and J lost 2, with 8 bases in between. The CDR3 extends over 14 amino acids. CDR1 and CDR2 (germline): SGDLS, YYNGEE. CDR3 amino acids: CASSVEGDNYGYTF. The CDR3 bases are TGTGCCAGCAGCGTAGAGGGGGACAACTATGGCTACACCTTC.

The rearrangement uses TRBV18 and TRBJ2-2, with 7 bases fitting TRBD2. This CDR3 is 16 amino acids long. V shed 3 bases and J 7 bases; nucleotides not matched to a gene: 11. Germline V gene lookup returns CDR1 KGHSH and CDR2 LQKENI. CDR3 nucleotide sequence: TGTGCCAGCTCACCCCTCCCGCGGACTAGGGGCGGGGAGCTGTTTTTT. It is translated as CASSPLPRTRGGELFF.

The V call is TRBV9, the J call TRBJ2-5, with 7 bases matching TRBD2. Trimming removed 6 bases from V and 2 bases from J; junction bases left unmatched: 10. CDR1 is SGDLS and CDR2 is YYNGEE in the germline V gene. The CDR3 length is 15 residues. CDR3 in amino acids: CASTTGGHGQETQYF. In DNA, the CDR3 is TGTGCCAGCACCACGGGGGGTCATGGGCAAGAGACCCAGTACTTC. The full variable domain, rest sourced from reference TRBV9 and TRBJ2-5, is DSGVTQTPKHLITATGQRVTLRCSPRSGDLSVYWYQQSLDQGLQFLIQYYNGEERAKGNILERFSAQQFPDLHSELNLSSLELGDSALYFCASTTGGHGQETQYFGPGTRLLVL.

The chain has TRBV5-4 and TRBJ1-4; 8 bases are shared with TRBD1. Trimming at V came to 4 bases and at J to 7 bases, leaving 12 bases not matched to a gene. In germline, CDR1 is SGHNT, CDR2 YYREEE (reference sequence). The CDR3 totals 16 residues. CDR3: CASSPTQTGAGEKLFF. CDR3 bases: TGTGCCAGCAGCCCAACACAGACAGGGGCGGGTGAAAAACTGTTTTTT. Full variable domain (missing parts from reference TRBV5-4 and TRBJ1-4): ETGVTQSPTHLIKTRGQQVTLRCSSQSGHNTVSWYQQALGQGPQFIFQYYREEENGRGNFPPRFSGLQFPNYSSELNVNALELDDSALYLCASSPTQTGAGEKLFFGSGTQLSVL.

This sequence joins TRBV28 and TRBJ1-3; 9 nucleotides match TRBD1. Germline V gene data show CDR1 as MDHEN and CDR2 as SYDVKM. This CDR3 has 18 residues. Unmatched junction bases numbered 12, after V lost 6 bases and J lost 0 bases. As DNA, the CDR3 is TGTGCCAGCAGGAGGACAGGGGAGTTGGCGACCTCTGGAAACACCATATATTTT. Translation gives CASRRTGELATSGNTIYF.

The chain recombines TRBV10-3 with TRBJ1-2; D gene unclear. The CDR3 is made up of 14 amino acids. The V gene lost 0 bases and the J gene lost 5 bases, with 10 bases spanning the gap. CDR1 ENHRY and CDR2 SYGVKD come from the germline V gene. CDR3 bases: TGTGCCATCAGTGAGTCGGGAGGGAGTTATGGCTACACCTTC. Translation: CAISESGGSYGYTF.

The chain carries TRBV5-1 and TRBJ1-2, with unresolved D. Germline loops: CDR1 SGHRS, CDR2 YFSETQ. The V end lost 3 bases, the J end lost 8 bases, and 14 bases lay between the germline ends. This CDR3 contains 13 residues. CDR3 sequence (DNA): TGCGCCAGCAGCTCCCCAGGCGGGAGCGGCTACACCTTC. It specifies CASSSPGGSGYTF.

The table lists this clone with a count of one. The J gene is TRBJ1-1, the V gene TRBV7-9; D unclear. Trimming cost V 1 base and J 0 bases, with 12 bases left between them. CDR1 is SEHNR, CDR2 FQNEAQ, per germline (reference sequence). This CDR3 has 16 amino acids. The CDR3 loop is CASSLGLRELNTEAFF. Here the CDR3 DNA reads TGTGCCAGCAGCTTAGGACTCAGAGAGTTGAACACTGAAGCTTTCTTT.

The chain carries TRBV9 and TRBJ2-3; 8 bases align to TRBD2. The germline V gene has CDR1 SGDLS and CDR2 YYNGEE. This CDR3 has 15 residues. The V and J ends lost 4 bases and 3 bases, in that order; junction bases with no gene match: 7. The DNA for the CDR3 is TGTGCCAGCAGCCTCGGGGGGGCGGGGACAGATACGCAGTATTTT. This codes for CASSLGGAGTDTQYF.

V is TRBV5-1 and J is TRBJ1-3; D unresolved. This CDR3 spans 12 amino acids. Per germline, CDR1 SGHRS and CDR2 YFSETQ. The V end lost 2 bases, the J end lost 8 bases, and 8 bases lay between the germline ends. CDR3 bases: TGCGCCAGCAGCTTTCCCGGGGACACCATATATTTT. Translated, it gives CASSFPGDTIYF.

The rearrangement joins TRBV25-1 to TRBJ1-1; 10 positions agree with TRBD1. Germline trimming cut 1 base from V and 9 bases from J; bases unmatched to any gene: 14. CDR1 MGHDK and CDR2 SYGVNS come from the germline V gene. The length of the CDR3 is 17 residues. CDR3 residues: CASSESGTGDSRPQAFF. In DNA form, the CDR3 reads TGTGCCAGCAGTGAATCTGGGACAGGGGACTCTCGTCCCCAAGCTTTCTTT.

The chain uses TRBV28 and TRBJ2-5; unclear D gene. This CDR3 is 18 amino acids long. The germline V gene has CDR1 MDHEN and CDR2 SYDVKM. Trimming took 4 bases from V and 0 from J, leaving 21 bases between them. The CDR3 DNA is TGTGCCAGCAGTTCGAACAGTCCTGGCTTATGGTACCAAGAGACCCAGTACTTC. Translated: CASSSNSPGLWYQETQYF.

The genes are TRBV4-3 and TRBJ2-1; possibly TRBD1 for D (6 bases). V was pared by 0 bases and J by 7 bases, with 10 bases between. Germline assignment: CDR1 LGHNA and CDR2 YSLEER. The CDR3 has 14 residues. The CDR3 DNA follows: TGCGCCAGCAGCCAAGATTGGACAGTTAATGAGCAGTTCTTC. This gives the protein CASSQDWTVNEQFF.

This clone was counted between two and nine times. The chain has TRBV30 and TRBJ2-3; D perhaps matches TRBD2 (5 bases). Germline V CDR1 and CDR2: GTSNPN, SVGIG (reference sequence). CDR3 size: 13 residues. Trimming left V 4 bases short and J 7 bases short, with 15 bases between. CDR3 sequence reads: CAWKGSNRYTQYF. The CDR3 DNA reads as TGTGCCTGGAAAGGGAGTAACCGATATACGCAGTATTTT. Using reference TRBV30 and TRBJ2-3 for the parts outside the CDR3, the full variable domain is SQTIHQWPATLVQPVGSPLSLECTVEGTSNPNLYWYRQAAGRGLQLLFYSVGIGQISSEVPQNLSASRPQDRQFILSSKKLLLSDSGFYLCAWKGSNRYTQYFGPGTRLTVL.